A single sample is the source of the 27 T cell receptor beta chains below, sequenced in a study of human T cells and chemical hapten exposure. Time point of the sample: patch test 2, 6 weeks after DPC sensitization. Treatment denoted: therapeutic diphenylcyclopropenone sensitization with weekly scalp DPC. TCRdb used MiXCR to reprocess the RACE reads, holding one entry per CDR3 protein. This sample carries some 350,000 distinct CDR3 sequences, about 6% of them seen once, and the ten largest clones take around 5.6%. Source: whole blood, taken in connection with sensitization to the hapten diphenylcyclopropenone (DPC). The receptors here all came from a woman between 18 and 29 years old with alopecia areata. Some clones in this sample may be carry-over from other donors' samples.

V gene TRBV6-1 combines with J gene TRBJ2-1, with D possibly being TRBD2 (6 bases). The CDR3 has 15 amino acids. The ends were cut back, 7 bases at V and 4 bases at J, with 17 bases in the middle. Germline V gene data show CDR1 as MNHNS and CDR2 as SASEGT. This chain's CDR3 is CASIWGVMSYNEQFF. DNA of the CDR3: TGTGCCAGCATCTGGGGGGTAATGAGTTACAATGAGCAGTTCTTC.

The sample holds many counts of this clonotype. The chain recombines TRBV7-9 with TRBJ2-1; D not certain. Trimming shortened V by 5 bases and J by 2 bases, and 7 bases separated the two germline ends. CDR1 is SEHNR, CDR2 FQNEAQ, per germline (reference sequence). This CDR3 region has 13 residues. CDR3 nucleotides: TGTGCCAGCAGCGAGAGAACCTACAATGAGCAGTTCTTC. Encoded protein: CASSERTYNEQFF.

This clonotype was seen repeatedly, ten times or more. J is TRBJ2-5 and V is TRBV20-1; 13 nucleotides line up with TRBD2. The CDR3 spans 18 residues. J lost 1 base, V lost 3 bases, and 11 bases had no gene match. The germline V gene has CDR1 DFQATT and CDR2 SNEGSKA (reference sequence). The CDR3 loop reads CSARGTSGALLPQETQYF. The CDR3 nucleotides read TGCAGTGCTAGGGGGACTAGCGGGGCCTTATTACCCCAAGAGACCCAGTACTTC.

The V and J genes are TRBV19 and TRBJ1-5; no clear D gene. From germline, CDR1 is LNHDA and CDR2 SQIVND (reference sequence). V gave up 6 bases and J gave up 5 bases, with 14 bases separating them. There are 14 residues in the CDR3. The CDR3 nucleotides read TGTGCCAGTAGCCCGATTACGGGTCATCAGCCCCAGCATTTT. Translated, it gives CASSPITGHQPQHF. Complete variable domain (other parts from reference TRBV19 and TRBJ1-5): DGGITQSPKYLFRKEGQNVTLSCEQNLNHDAMYWYRQDPGQGLRLIYYSQIVNDFQKGDIAEGYSVSREKKESFPLTVTSAQKNPTAFYLCASSPITGHQPQHFGDGTRLSIL.

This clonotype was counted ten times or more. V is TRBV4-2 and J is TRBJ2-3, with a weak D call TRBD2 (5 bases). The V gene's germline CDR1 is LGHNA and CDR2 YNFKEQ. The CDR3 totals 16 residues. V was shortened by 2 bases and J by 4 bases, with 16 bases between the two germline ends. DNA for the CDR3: TGTGCCAGCAGCCAACAACACGGGGATGGGGCAGATACGCAGTATTTT. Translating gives CASSQQHGDGADTQYF.

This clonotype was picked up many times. In DNA form, the CDR3 reads TGTGCCAGCAGCTTAGGGGTCGCCACAGATACGCAGTATTTT. It specifies CASSLGVATDTQYF. This sequence joins TRBV7-9 and TRBJ2-3; D gene ambiguous. The CDR3 spans 14 residues. The germline V gene has CDR1 SEHNR and CDR2 FQNEAQ (reference sequence). Trimming removed 1 base from V and 2 bases from J, with 7 bases in between.

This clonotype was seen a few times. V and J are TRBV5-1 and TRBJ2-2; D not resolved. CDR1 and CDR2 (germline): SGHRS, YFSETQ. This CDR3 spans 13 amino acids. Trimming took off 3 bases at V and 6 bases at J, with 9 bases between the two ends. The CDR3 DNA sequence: TGCGCCAGCAGCTCGGAGTGGGCCGGGGAGCTGTTTTTT. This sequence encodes CASSSEWAGELFF. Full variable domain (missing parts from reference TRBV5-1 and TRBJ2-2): KAGVTQTPRYLIKTRGQQVTLSCSPISGHRSVSWYQQTPGQGLQFLFEYFSETQRNKGNFPGRFSGRQFSNSRSEMNVSTLELGDSALYLCASSSEWAGELFFGEGSRLTVL.

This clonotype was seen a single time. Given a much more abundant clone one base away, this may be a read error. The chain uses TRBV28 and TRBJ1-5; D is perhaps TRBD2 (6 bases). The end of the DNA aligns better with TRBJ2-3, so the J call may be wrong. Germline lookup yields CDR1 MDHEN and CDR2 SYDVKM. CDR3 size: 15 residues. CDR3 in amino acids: CASSFSGPLNQPQYF. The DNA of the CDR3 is TGTGCCAGCAGTTTTAGCGGACCGCTCAATCAGCCCCAGTATTTT.

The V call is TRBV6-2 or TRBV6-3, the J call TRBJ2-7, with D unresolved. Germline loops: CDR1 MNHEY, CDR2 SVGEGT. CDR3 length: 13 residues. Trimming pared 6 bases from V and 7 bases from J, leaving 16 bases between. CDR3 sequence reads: CASSPIGPEEQYF. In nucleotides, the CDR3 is TGTGCCAGCAGCCCCATCGGGCCGGAAGAGCAGTACTTC.

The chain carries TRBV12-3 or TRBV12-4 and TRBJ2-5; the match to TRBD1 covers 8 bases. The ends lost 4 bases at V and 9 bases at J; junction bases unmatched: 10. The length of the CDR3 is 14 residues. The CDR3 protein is CASSSRDRQGAQYF. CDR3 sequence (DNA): TGTGCCAGCAGTTCCCGGGACAGGCAAGGGGCCCAGTACTTC.

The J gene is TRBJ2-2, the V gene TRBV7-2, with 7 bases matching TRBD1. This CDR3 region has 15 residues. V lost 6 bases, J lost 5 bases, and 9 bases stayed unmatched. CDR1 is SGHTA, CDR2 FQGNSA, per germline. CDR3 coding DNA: TGTGCCAGCAGTTTCGGACAGGAGATAACCGGGGAGCTGTTTTTT. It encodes CASSFGQEITGELFF.

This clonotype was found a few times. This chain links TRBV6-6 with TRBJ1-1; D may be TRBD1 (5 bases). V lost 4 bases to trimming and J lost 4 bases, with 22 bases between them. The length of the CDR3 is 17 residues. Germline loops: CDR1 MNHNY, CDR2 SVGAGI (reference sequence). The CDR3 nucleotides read TGTGCCAGCAGTTGGAGGGAGGGGCAGGGAGGAAGCACTGAAGCTTTCTTT. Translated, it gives CASSWREGQGGSTEAFF.

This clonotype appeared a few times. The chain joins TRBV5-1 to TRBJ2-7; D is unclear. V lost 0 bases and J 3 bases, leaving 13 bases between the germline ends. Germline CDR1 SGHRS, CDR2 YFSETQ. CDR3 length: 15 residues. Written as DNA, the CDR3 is TGCGCCAGCAGCTTGGACTCGAACTGGAACTACGAGCAGTACTTC. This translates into CASSLDSNWNYEQYF.

CDR3: CSARDQAVVAGGHPDTQYF. Written as DNA, the CDR3 is TGCAGTGCTAGAGATCAAGCGGTTGTAGCGGGGGGGCACCCAGATACGCAGTATTTT. The chain recombines TRBV20-1 with TRBJ2-3, with 11 bases matching TRBD2. This CDR3 spans 19 amino acids. The trim removed 0 bases at V and 4 bases at J, leaving 15 bases unmatched. CDR1 and CDR2 from the germline V gene are DFQATT and SNEGSKA (reference sequence).

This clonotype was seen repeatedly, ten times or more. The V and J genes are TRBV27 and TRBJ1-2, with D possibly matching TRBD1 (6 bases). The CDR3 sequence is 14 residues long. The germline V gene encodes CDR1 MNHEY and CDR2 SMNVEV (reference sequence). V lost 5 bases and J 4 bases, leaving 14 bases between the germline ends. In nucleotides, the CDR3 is TGTGCCAGCAGTCCCCACAGGGCCCCCTATGGCTACACCTTC. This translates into CASSPHRAPYGYTF.

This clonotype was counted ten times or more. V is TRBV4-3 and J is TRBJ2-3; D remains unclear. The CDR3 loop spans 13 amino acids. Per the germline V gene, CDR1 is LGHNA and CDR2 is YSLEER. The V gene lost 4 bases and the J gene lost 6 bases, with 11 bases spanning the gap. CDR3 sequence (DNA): TGCGCCAGCAGCCTGGATCAAAGGGATACGCAGTATTTT. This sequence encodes CASSLDQRDTQYF.

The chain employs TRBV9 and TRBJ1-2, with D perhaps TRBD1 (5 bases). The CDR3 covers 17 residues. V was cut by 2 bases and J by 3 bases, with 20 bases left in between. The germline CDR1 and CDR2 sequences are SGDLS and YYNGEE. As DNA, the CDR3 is TGTGCCAGCAGCGTTGGAGGAGGCGGGGGTTTCGACTATGGCTACACCTTC. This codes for CASSVGGGGGFDYGYTF.

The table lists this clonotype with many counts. The CDR3 sequence: CASSPLLGQGHNEQFF. The CDR3 nucleotides are TGTGCCAGCAGTCCCCTTCTGGGACAGGGACACAATGAGCAGTTCTTC. V and J are TRBV12-3 or TRBV12-4 and TRBJ2-1; the match to TRBD1 covers 9 bases. The CDR3 length is 16 residues. The trim removed 5 bases at V and 5 bases at J, leaving 10 bases unmatched.

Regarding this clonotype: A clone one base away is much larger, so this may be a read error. CDR3 in DNA: TGCAGTGCTAGCCCGGGACTAGCGTTCGGGGAGCTGGTTTTT. Translation gives CSASPGLAFGELVF. V usage is TRBV20-1 and J usage is TRBJ2-2, with 10 bases identical to TRBD2. This CDR3 is built from 14 residues. The V gene's germline CDR1 is DFQATT and CDR2 SNEGSKA (reference sequence).

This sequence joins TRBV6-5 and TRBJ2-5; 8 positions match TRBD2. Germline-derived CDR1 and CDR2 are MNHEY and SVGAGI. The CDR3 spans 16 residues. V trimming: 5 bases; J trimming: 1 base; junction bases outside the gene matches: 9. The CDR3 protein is CASSPRSSGAQETQYF. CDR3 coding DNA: TGTGCCAGCAGTCCGCGGAGTAGCGGGGCCCAAGAGACCCAGTACTTC.

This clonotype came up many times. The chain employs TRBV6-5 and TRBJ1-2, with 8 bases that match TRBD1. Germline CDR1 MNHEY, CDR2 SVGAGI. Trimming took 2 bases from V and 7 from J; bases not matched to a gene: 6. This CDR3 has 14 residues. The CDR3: CASSYGQGAFGYTF. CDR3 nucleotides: TGTGCCAGCAGTTACGGGCAGGGGGCCTTTGGCTACACCTTC.

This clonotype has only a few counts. The CDR3 DNA sequence: TGTGCCAGCAGGAAGTCGGGACAGGGAGGCGATACGCAGTATTTT. It codes for CASRKSGQGGDTQYF. The chain carries TRBV11-3 and TRBJ2-3, with 9 bases that match TRBD1. V lost 6 bases, J lost 6 bases, and 10 bases stayed unmatched. In germline, CDR1 is SGHNT, CDR2 YENEEA. The CDR3 extends over 15 amino acids.

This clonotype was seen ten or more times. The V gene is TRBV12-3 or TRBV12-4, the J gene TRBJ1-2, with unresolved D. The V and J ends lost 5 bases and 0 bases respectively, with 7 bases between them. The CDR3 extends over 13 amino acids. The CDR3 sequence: CASSPTTNYGYTF. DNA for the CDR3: TGTGCCAGCAGTCCTACTACTAACTATGGCTACACCTTC.

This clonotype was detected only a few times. CDR3 protein: CASSLGQNSYEQYF. The DNA of the CDR3 is TGTGCCAGCAGTTTAGGGCAGAACTCCTACGAGCAGTACTTC. The chain has TRBV12-3 or TRBV12-4 and TRBJ2-7; D uncertain. The CDR3 totals 14 residues. The germline V and J ends were trimmed by 1 base and 0 bases, with 7 bases remaining between them.

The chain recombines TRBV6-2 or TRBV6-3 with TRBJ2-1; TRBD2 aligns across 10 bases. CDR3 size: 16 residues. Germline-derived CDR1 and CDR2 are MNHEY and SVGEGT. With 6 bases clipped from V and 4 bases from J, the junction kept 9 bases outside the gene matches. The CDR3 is CASSHYRLAGYNEQFF. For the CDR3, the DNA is TGTGCCAGCAGCCACTACCGACTAGCGGGTTACAATGAGCAGTTCTTC.

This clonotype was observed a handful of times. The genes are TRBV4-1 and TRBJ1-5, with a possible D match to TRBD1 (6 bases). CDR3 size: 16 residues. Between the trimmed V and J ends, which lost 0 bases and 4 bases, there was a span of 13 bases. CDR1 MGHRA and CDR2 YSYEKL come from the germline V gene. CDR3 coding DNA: TGCGCCAGCAGCCAAGACGGGGGCAGGGTGAATCAGCCCCAGCATTTT. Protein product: CASSQDGGRVNQPQHF.

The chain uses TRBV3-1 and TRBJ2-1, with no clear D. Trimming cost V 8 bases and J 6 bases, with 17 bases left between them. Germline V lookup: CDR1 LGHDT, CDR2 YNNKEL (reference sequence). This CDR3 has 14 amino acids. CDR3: CASQPSNLTNEQFF. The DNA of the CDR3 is TGTGCCAGCCAACCTAGTAACCTTACCAATGAGCAGTTCTTC.